The clone carrying this TCR beta chain was detected only a few times. The target antigen is unknown. This sample was taken from a study of blood T cells in healthy people across ages. Study-wide findings and caveats: PBMCs went unsorted, and a conclusive naive versus antigen-experienced comparison was therefore prevented.

V was clipped by 5 bases and J by 4 bases; unmatched bases: 10. Germline V gives CDR1 SGHVS, CDR2 FQNEAQ. This CDR3 region has 15 residues. For the second PCR, which ran for 7 to 11 cycles, a sample-barcoded 5' primer and a J-beta primer mix were used. A single record per CDR3 protein comes from TCRdb applying MiXCR to the 5' RACE reads. Of 870,000 or so distinct CDR3 sequences detected, more than 25% appear once; the ten largest clones hold approximately 15%. The TCR sequence derives from an elderly woman in good health. The chain links TRBV7-8 to TRBJ2-5; the match to TRBD1 covers 7 bases. The sample comprised blood. CDR3 sequence: CASSPRDREGETQYF. In DNA form, the CDR3 reads TGTGCCAGCAGCCCCCGGGACAGAGAAGGAGAGACCCAGTACTTC.